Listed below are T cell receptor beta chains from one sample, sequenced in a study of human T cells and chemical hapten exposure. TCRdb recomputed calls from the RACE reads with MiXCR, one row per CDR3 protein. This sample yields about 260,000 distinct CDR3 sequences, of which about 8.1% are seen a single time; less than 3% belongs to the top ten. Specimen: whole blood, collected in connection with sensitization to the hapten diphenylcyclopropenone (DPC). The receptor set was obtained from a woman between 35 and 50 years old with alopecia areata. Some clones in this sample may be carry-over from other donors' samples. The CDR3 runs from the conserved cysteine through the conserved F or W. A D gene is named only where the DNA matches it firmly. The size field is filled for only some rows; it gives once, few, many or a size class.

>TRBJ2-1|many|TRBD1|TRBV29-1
TGCAGCGTTGAGGACAGGGGTGCCGATTTTGGGAATGAGCAGTTCTTC
CSVEDRGADFGNEQFF
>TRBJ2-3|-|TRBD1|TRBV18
TGTGCCAGCTCATACAACGACAGGGCAGCAGATACGCAGTATTTT
CASSYNDRAADTQYF
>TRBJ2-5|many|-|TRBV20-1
TGCAGTGCGCTGACCTTGCAGGAGACCCAGTACTTC
CSALTLQETQYF
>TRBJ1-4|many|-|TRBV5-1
TGCGCCAGCAGCTTCCACGGTAATGAAAAACTGTTTTTT
CASSFHGNEKLFF
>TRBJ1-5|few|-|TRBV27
TGTGCCAGCAGTTTCACCGGAGGGCAGCCCCAGCATTTT
CASSFTGGQPQHF
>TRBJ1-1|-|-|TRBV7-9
TGTGCCAGCAGCGTAAATTGGGCTGAAGCTTTCTTT
CASSVNWAEAFF
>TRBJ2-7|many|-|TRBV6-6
TGTGCCAGCAGTTACTTACGTAACGAGCAGTACTTC
CASSYLRNEQYF
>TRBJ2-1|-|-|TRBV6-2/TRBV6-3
TGTGCCAGCAGTTGGTACAGAGGTGAGCAGTTCTTC
CASSWYRGEQFF
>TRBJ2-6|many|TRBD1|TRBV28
TGTGCCAGCAGTTCCGGACAGGGGACCTCTGGGGCCAACGTCCTGACTTTC
CASSSGQGTSGANVLTF
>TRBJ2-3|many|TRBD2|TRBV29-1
TGCAGCGTTGAATCGTTAGCGGGAGCTTGGACAGATACGCAGTATTTT
CSVESLAGAWTDTQYF
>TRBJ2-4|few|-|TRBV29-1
TGCAGCGTTGAAGACAGGGCAGCCAAAAACATTCAGTACTTC
CSVEDRAAKNIQYF
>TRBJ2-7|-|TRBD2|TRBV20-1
TGCAGTGCTAGAACCACCCAACTGGGGACTAGCGACGAGCAGTACTTC
CSARTTQLGTSDEQYF
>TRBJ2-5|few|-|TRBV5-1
TGCGCCAGCAGCTCAACACAAGAGACCCAGTACTTC
CASSSTQETQYF
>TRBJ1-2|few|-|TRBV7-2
TGTGCCAGCAGCTTAGGGCAGGTTCCCGGCTACACCTTC
CASSLGQVPGYTF
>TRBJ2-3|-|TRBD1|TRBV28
TGTGCCAGCAGTGGGGACAGGGGAGGCACAGATACGCAGTATTTT
CASSGDRGGTDTQYF
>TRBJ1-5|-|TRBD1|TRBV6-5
TGTGCCAGCAGTTACTCGCGCCCGGGACAGAGCCTAAATCAGCCCCAGCATTTT
CASSYSRPGQSLNQPQHF
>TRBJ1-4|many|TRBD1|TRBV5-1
TGCGCCAGCAGCTTGGGGAACAGGGGGAATGAAAAACTGTTTTTT
CASSLGNRGNEKLFF
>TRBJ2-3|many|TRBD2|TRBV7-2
TGTGCCAGCAGCTTACAAGGCTCCACTAGCGGGAGGGATACGCAGTATTTT
CASSLQGSTSGRDTQYF
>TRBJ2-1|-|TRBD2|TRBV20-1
TGCAGTGCTTTTCTTTGGACTAGCGGATACAATGAGCAGTTCTTC
CSAFLWTSGYNEQFF
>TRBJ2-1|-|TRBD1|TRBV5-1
TGCGCCAGCAGCTTGACAGGGGAAGACTACAATGAGCAGTTCTTC
CASSLTGEDYNEQFF
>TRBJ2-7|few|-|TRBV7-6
TGTGCCAGCAGCTTAGGGCAGTCCCACTTTTACGAGCAGTACTTC
CASSLGQSHFYEQYF
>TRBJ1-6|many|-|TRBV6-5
TGTGCCAGCAGTTACTCGACGAGTTCACCCCTCCACTTT
CASSYSTSSPLHF
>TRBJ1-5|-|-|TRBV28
TGTGCCAGCAGTTCTTATCAGCCCCAGCATTTT
CASSSYQPQHF
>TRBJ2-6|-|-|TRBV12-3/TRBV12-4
TGTGCCAGCAGTTTAGCGGGGACAATTGGCTCTGGGGCCAACGTCCTGACTTTC
CASSLAGTIGSGANVLTF